This TCR beta chain was captured by sequencing in a study of control samples from healthy donors and cancer patients. This CDR3 comprises 15 residues. From germline, CDR1 is SGHKS and CDR2 YYEKEE (reference sequence). V dropped 1 base and J dropped 2 bases, with 12 bases sitting between them. Only in-frame clones appear in the TCRdb table, and some are missing; sequencing was by immunoSEQ multiplex PCR. This table has about 190,000 clones, 91% appearing once. The chain carries TRBV5-5 and TRBJ1-1, with D unresolved. This receptor was taken from a man under 40 in good health. The source material was blood. The CDR3 protein is CASSLMRAHNTEAFF. CDR3 nucleotide sequence: TGTGCCAGCAGCTTGATGAGGGCCCATAACACTGAAGCTTTCTTT. The full variable domain, in which reference TRBV5-5 and TRBJ1-1 provide the parts outside the CDR3, is DAGVTQSPTHLIKTRGQQVTLRCSPISGHKSVSWYQQVLGQGPQFIFQYYEKEERGRGNFPDRFSARQFPNYSSELNVNALLLGDSALYLCASSLMRAHNTEAFFGQGTRLTVV.